This T cell receptor beta chain was captured in a study of blood T cell repertoires in COVID-19. Across the study: From the United States, Italy and Spain came samples of acute and convalescent COVID-19. T cells, B-cell-depleted T cells, or PBMCs supplied cDNA or gDNA.

Per the authors' pipeline: Reference gene primer amplification in the assay estimated nucleated cell counts. Only in-frame clones appear in the TCRdb table, and some are missing; sequencing was by immunoSEQ multiplex PCR. That table is the source of V, J and clone size, and D and trimming were worked out from the DNA. The top ten clones hold about 8.1% of a sample with hundreds of thousands of clones, about 80% of them seen once. The V gene's germline CDR1 is MNHEY and CDR2 SVGAGI. Trimming left V 0 bases short and J 7 bases short, with 10 bases between. This CDR3 spans 15 amino acids. The receptor was derived from an elderly man with acute or convalescent COVID-19. The chain links TRBV6-5 to TRBJ1-6; no clear D. Sequenced material: peripheral blood. The CDR3 DNA is TGTGCCAGCAGTTACTCGAATAGGCGGAATTCACCCCTCCACTTT. Protein: CASSYSNRRNSPLHF.